One and the same sample provided the 23 T cell receptor beta chains below, sequenced in a study of response to subunit inactivated influenza vaccine. TCRdb used MiXCR to reprocess the RT-PCR reads, holding one entry per CDR3 protein. Of around 180,000 distinct CDR3 sequences in the sample, nearly 9.5% were seen once. Sequenced here: non-naive T cells sorted from PBMCs, sampled on the day of vaccination. All receptors derive from a man in his fifties who received an inactivated influenza vaccine.

This clonotype has a handful of counts. The V and J genes are TRBV28 and TRBJ2-7; the D is unclear. The germline V gene encodes CDR1 MDHEN and CDR2 SYDVKM. The CDR3 totals 12 residues. Between the trimmed V and J ends, which lost 3 bases and 6 bases, there was a span of 9 bases. The CDR3 DNA follows: TGTGCCAGCAGTTTGGGGAAGGGCGAGCAGTACTTC. Its protein product is CASSLGKGEQYF.

This clonotype was seen many times. The chain employs TRBV12-3 or TRBV12-4 and TRBJ1-2; 11 bases are a match to TRBD1. The CDR3 loop spans 15 amino acids. After removal of 3 bases from V and 8 bases from J, the junction contained 8 bases not matched to a gene. CDR3 in DNA: TGTGCCAGCAGTTTGGTTGGACAGGGGGCAGGCGGCTACACCTTC. The encoded protein is CASSLVGQGAGGYTF.

This chain joins TRBV5-6 and TRBJ2-2; tentatively, D is TRBD1 (6 bases). The CDR3 runs 14 residues. The V end lost 6 bases, the J end lost 4 bases, and 13 bases lay between the germline ends. The V gene's germline CDR1 is SGHDT and CDR2 YYEEEE. The CDR3 DNA is TGTGCCAGCACCAACCGCAGGGGCACCGGGGAGCTGTTTTTT. This encodes CASTNRRGTGELFF.

This clonotype was observed a handful of times. V gene TRBV20-1 combines with J gene TRBJ2-3, with D possibly TRBD2 on 6 matching bases. Deletions cut 5 bases from V and 0 bases from J, with 15 bases between. CDR1 is DFQATT, CDR2 SNEGSKA, per germline (reference sequence). This CDR3 contains 15 residues. The CDR3 sequence is CSAGGKSTSTDTQYF. In DNA form, the CDR3 reads TGCAGTGCTGGAGGGAAGTCCACTAGCACAGATACGCAGTATTTT.

The sample holds many counts of this clonotype. The chain links TRBV12-3 or TRBV12-4 to TRBJ1-3; TRBD1 matches 8 bases. The CDR3 loop spans 15 amino acids. The ends lost 6 bases at V and 0 bases at J; junction bases unmatched: 4. The CDR3 protein is CASSLGTGSGNTIYF. CDR3 sequence (DNA): TGTGCCAGCAGCCTCGGGACAGGCTCTGGAAACACCATATATTTT.

J is TRBJ2-2 and V is TRBV10-3, with D possibly matching TRBD2 (6 bases). Germline V lookup: CDR1 ENHRY, CDR2 SYGVKD. V lost 7 bases and J 5 bases, leaving 11 bases between the germline ends. The CDR3 runs 13 residues. The CDR3 loop is CAIKEGWTGELFF. For the CDR3, the DNA is TGTGCCATCAAGGAGGGTTGGACCGGGGAGCTGTTTTTT.

This clonotype has more than one count but fewer than ten. The CDR3 sequence is CATSRVGGGNSPLHF. CDR3 nucleotide sequence: TGTGCCACCAGCAGAGTAGGGGGCGGTAATTCACCCCTCCACTTT. This sequence joins TRBV15 and TRBJ1-6; TRBD1 matches at 7 bases. J gave up 6 bases and V 1 base, and 3 bases lay outside the gene matches. CDR1 LNHNV and CDR2 YYDKDF come from the germline V gene (reference sequence). CDR3 size: 15 residues.

This clonotype was picked up many times. The V and J genes are TRBV10-3 and TRBJ2-1; no definite D call. The CDR3 consists of 12 residues. CDR1 is ENHRY and CDR2 is SYGVKD in the germline V gene. V lost 3 bases and J 4 bases, leaving 4 bases between the germline ends. Here the CDR3 DNA reads TGTGCCATCAGTGACAGTTACAATGAGCAGTTCTTC. It codes for CAISDSYNEQFF.

This clonotype was counted between two and nine times. V and J are TRBV7-3 and TRBJ1-6, with D hard to call. In germline, CDR1 is SGHTA, CDR2 FQGTGA. This CDR3 contains 13 residues. V lost 1 base to trimming and J lost 7 bases, with 5 bases between them. The chain's CDR3 is CASSLIFNSPLHF. The DNA for the CDR3 is TGTGCCAGCAGCTTAATTTTCAATTCACCCCTCCACTTT.

A few counts support this clonotype. This rearrangement joins TRBV7-2 to TRBJ2-5; D perhaps matches TRBD1 (6 bases). CDR3 length: 15 amino acids. The germline V gene has CDR1 SGHTA and CDR2 FQGNSA. Deletions cut 9 bases from V and 4 bases from J, with 21 bases between. CDR3 sequence (DNA): TGTGCCAGTCGACCGTGGCAGGGGATGGGAGAGACCCAGTACTTC. It codes for CASRPWQGMGETQYF.

In this sample, this clonotype turned up a few times. The genes are TRBV19 and TRBJ1-1; D perhaps matches TRBD1 (5 bases). The CDR3 is 13 residues long. With 4 bases removed from V and 0 bases from J, the gap between germline ends came to 6 bases. Germline V lookup: CDR1 LNHDA, CDR2 SQIVND (reference sequence). The CDR3 sequence: CASSNRMNTEAFF. CDR3 in DNA: TGTGCCAGTAGTAACAGGATGAACACTGAAGCTTTCTTT. Variable domain in full (rest from reference TRBV19 and TRBJ1-1): DGGITQSPKYLFRKEGQNVTLSCEQNLNHDAMYWYRQDPGQGLRLIYYSQIVNDFQKGDIAEGYSVSREKKESFPLTVTSAQKNPTAFYLCASSNRMNTEAFFGQGTRLTVV.

This clonotype was counted a few times. V gene TRBV7-9 combines with J gene TRBJ2-7; D unclear. The CDR3 is 13 amino acids. The germline CDR1 and CDR2 sequences are SEHNR and FQNEAQ (reference sequence). Deletions cut 5 bases from V and 1 base from J, with 9 bases between. The CDR3 nucleotides read TGTGCCAGCAGCCCCCCCCGGTCCTACGAGCAGTACTTC. Translating gives CASSPPRSYEQYF. Together with reference TRBV7-9 and TRBJ2-7, the CDR3 gives the full variable domain: DTGVSQNPRHKITKRGQNVTFRCDPISEHNRLYWYRQTLGQGPEFLTYFQNEAQLEKSRLLSDRFSAERPKGSFSTLEIQRTEQGDSAMYLCASSPPRSYEQYFGPGTRLTVT.

This clonotype has at least ten counts. The chain joins TRBV20-1 to TRBJ2-7, with D possibly TRBD2 on 6 matching bases. The germline V gene has CDR1 DFQATT and CDR2 SNEGSKA (reference sequence). The CDR3 consists of 14 residues. The V end was cut by 3 bases, the J end by 3 bases, with 15 bases between. Here the CDR3 reads CSASPPGLIYEQYF. CDR3 sequence (DNA): TGCAGTGCTAGTCCCCCGGGACTTATCTACGAGCAGTACTTC.

This clonotype showed up just a few times. V usage is TRBV11-2 and J usage is TRBJ2-7, with 14 bases lining up with TRBD2. The CDR3 sequence is 19 residues long. Germline V gives CDR1 SGHAT, CDR2 FQNNGV. The junction had 14 bases not matched to a gene; V was cut back by 4 bases and J by 3 bases. The CDR3 protein is CASSSDGTSGSRWGYEQYF. The DNA for the CDR3 is TGTGCCAGCAGCTCGGACGGGACTAGCGGGAGTCGGTGGGGCTACGAGCAGTACTTC.

This clonotype was found a few times. The V gene is TRBV2, the J gene TRBJ2-2; D not certain. The V end lost 4 bases, the J end lost 8 bases, and 11 bases lay between the germline ends. The CDR3 is 13 residues long. Germline V lookup: CDR1 SNHLY, CDR2 FYNNEI. This chain's CDR3 is CASSAWGLGELFF. The CDR3 nucleotides read TGTGCCAGCAGTGCATGGGGTTTAGGGGAGCTGTTTTTT.

This chain uses TRBV7-2 with TRBJ2-5; 8 bases align to TRBD1. The CDR3 length is 16 residues. V lost 0 bases to trimming and J lost 4 bases; unmatched junction nucleotides: 7. Germline V gene data show CDR1 as SGHTA and CDR2 as FQGNSA. The CDR3 DNA is TGTGCCAGCAGCTTAGCTCCGGGCAGGGGGCTAGAGACCCAGTACTTC. It yields the protein CASSLAPGRGLETQYF.

This clonotype was observed at least ten times. This chain uses TRBV18 with TRBJ2-1, with TRBD2 identical over 8 bases. This CDR3 spans 15 amino acids. V lost 2 bases, J lost 7 bases, and 7 bases stayed unmatched. Germline V gives CDR1 KGHSH, CDR2 LQKENI. The chain's CDR3 is CASSPISGIRNEQFF. Here the CDR3 DNA reads TGTGCCAGCTCACCAATTAGCGGGATAAGGAATGAGCAGTTCTTC.

J is TRBJ2-3 and V is TRBV11-2; 7 nucleotides agree with TRBD2. The germline gives CDR1 SGHAT, CDR2 FQNNGV. The V and J ends lost 5 bases and 2 bases, in that order; junction bases with no gene match: 4. The CDR3 covers 14 residues. CDR3 sequence (DNA): TGTGCCAGCAGCCCCGGGACTAACACAGATACGCAGTATTTT. This gives the protein CASSPGTNTDTQYF.

The V gene is TRBV12-3 or TRBV12-4, the J gene TRBJ2-7; 9 bases map to TRBD1. The CDR3 runs 16 residues. Trimming removed 7 bases from V and 0 bases from J; junction bases left unmatched: 10. The chain's CDR3 is CASTMSLTGGSYEQYF. The CDR3 DNA is TGTGCCAGCACCATGTCCCTGACAGGGGGCTCCTACGAGCAGTACTTC.

V is TRBV7-4 and J is TRBJ2-2; 9 bases are a match to TRBD2. V shed 1 base and J 4 bases; nucleotides not matched to a gene: 10. The germline V gene encodes CDR1 SGHVT and CDR2 SQSDAQ. The CDR3 loop spans 18 amino acids. As DNA, the CDR3 is TGTGCCAGCAGCTTAGGCCGGGGTGTTAGCGGGGGCACCGGGGAGCTGTTTTTT. As protein: CASSLGRGVSGGTGELFF.

This clonotype was counted many times. The rearrangement joins TRBV7-2 to TRBJ2-7; unclear D gene. The length of the CDR3 is 12 residues. Germline CDR1 SGHTA, CDR2 FQGNSA. V shed 1 base and J shed 4 bases, with 5 bases lying between them. For the CDR3, the DNA is TGTGCCAGCAGCTTAGTTCTGTACGAGCAGTACTTC. This sequence encodes CASSLVLYEQYF.

V is TRBV5-6 and J is TRBJ1-2; D ambiguous. Per the germline V gene, CDR1 is SGHDT and CDR2 is YYEEEE. This CDR3 contains 12 residues. V lost 0 bases, J lost 7 bases, and 7 bases lay in between. The CDR3 reads CASSLATSGYTF. The CDR3, as DNA: TGTGCCAGCAGCTTGGCTACCAGTGGCTACACCTTC.

This clonotype was detected only a few times. The chain recombines TRBV30 with TRBJ2-1, with 9 bases that match TRBD2. Germline trimming cut 4 bases from V and 4 bases from J; bases unmatched to any gene: 5. Germline V gene lookup returns CDR1 GTSNPN and CDR2 SVGIG (reference sequence). The CDR3 contains 14 residues. The CDR3 bases are TGTGCCTGGACGAGCGGGGGGTCTTACAATGAGCAGTTCTTC. Translating gives CAWTSGGSYNEQFF.